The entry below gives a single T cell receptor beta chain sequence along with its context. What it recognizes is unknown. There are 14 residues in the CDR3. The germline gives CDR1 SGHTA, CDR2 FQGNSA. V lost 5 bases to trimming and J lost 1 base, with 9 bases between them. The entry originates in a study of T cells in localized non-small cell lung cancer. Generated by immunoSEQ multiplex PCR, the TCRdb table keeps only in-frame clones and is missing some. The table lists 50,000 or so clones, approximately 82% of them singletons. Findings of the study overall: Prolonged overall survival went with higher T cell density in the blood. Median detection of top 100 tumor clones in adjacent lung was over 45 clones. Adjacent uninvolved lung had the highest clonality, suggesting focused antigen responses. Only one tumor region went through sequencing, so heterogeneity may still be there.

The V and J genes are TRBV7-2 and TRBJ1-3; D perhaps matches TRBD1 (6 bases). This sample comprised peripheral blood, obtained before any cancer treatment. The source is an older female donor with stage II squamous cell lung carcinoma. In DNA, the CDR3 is TGTGCCAGCAGCCGGGACATTTCTGGAAACACCATATATTTT. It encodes CASSRDISGNTIYF.